One TCR beta chain is described in this entry. CDR3 length: 14 amino acids. Trimming pared 7 bases from V and 0 bases from J, leaving 12 bases between. Germline CDR1 is SGHRS and CDR2 is YFSETQ. This sample was included in a study of blood T cell repertoires in COVID-19. Data came from immunoSEQ multiplex PCR; TCRdb stores just in-frame clones and leaves some out. The sample lists about 90,000 clones, over 60% occurring once. The sequence was obtained from a man between 65 and 85 years old with acute or convalescent COVID-19. The chain carries TRBV5-1 and TRBJ2-3, with D unresolved. The source material was peripheral blood. The DNA of the CDR3 is TGCGCCAGCGCAAGAGAGCCGAGCACAGATACGCAGTATTTT. Protein sequence: CASAREPSTDTQYF.